This T cell receptor (beta chain) was sequenced in a study of early T cells in non-severe SARS-CoV-2 infection listed by TCRdb under 2021. As for the study more broadly: Because TCR sequencing was done on bulk RNA from unsorted whole blood, the alpha and beta chains could not be paired. The full study reports these points: VDJdb matching was skewed toward anti-spike CD8 responses and likely underestimated virus-specific expansions, missing private and CD4 specificities.

From its cysteine to its phenylalanine, the CDR3 spans 16 amino acids. Only the CDR3 part of the read is kept: 48 bases, read in frame from the first base. V is clipped by 2 bases and J by 5 bases, and the sequence between their germline boundaries is 18 bases long. CDR1 LGHNA and CDR2 YSLEER were looked up in the germline V gene. Library preparation was by 5' RACE. The reads were generated on a NextSeq 500. To correct for sequencing error and PCR bias, the TCR library protocol tagged individual cDNA molecules with unique molecular identifiers. Both TCR alpha and beta chains were sequenced, and tight co-correlation was observed between alpha and beta sequence abundances in each sample. Concerning the study's data processing: V gene, J gene and CDR3 annotation of TCR sequences was performed with Decombinator V4. Expanded TCRs were defined as changing significantly between any two time points under a Poisson model with p below 0.0001. TCR abundances were normalised to the total number of TCRs sequenced per sample and were expressed as counts per million. MAIT TCRs were defined by TRAV1-2 paired with TRAJ12, TRAJ20 or TRAJ33, and iNKT TCRs by TRAV10 paired with TRAJ18. A search of VDJdb, accessed on 1 November 2021, was run for TCRs annotated to CMV, EBV and SARS-CoV-2, with TCRs annotated for multiple antigens excluded. TCRdb reprocessed the public reads (quality trimming at Q25 with fastp, clone calling with MiXCR) and kept in-frame beta chains. Rows with a matching CDR3 protein are joined into one entry that keeps the most common DNA and genes. Clone size and V and J calls follow TCRdb, not the original study. In this sample the table shows roughly 25,000 distinct CDR3 sequences, about 4.5% of which occur a single time. 15% to 17% of the sample goes to the ten largest clones.

Set within a cohort of healthcare workers in London, UK, this nested case-control study involved weekly PCR testing of nasopharyngeal swabs along with blood sampling. Healthcare workers were recruited during the week of the UK lockdown, between 23 and 31 March 2020, and followed weekly for up to roughly 15 weeks. This clonotype was detected ten times or more. What this receptor recognizes is not known. It has no much larger one-base neighbor in the sample; base qualities were not kept. This sequence originates from an adult who was a healthcare worker with PCR-confirmed SARS-CoV-2 infection or an uninfected control (not recorded which). The receptor chain draws on TRBV4-3 and TRBJ1-1; no confident D gene assignment can be made. Sequenced sample: whole blood. CDR3 reads: CASSQKPTSLLTEAFF. The nucleotides read TGCGCCAGCAGCCAAAAGCCGACGTCGCTTCTTACTGAAGCTTTCTTT.